The present T cell receptor (beta chain) was sequenced within a study of blood T cell repertoires in COVID-19. Original methodology: Amplification from reference gene primers served as the basis for estimated nucleated cell counts. The table came from immunoSEQ multiplex PCR; TCRdb's copy has only in-frame clones and leaves some out. V and J calls and clone size are copied from that table; D and trimming were computed from the DNA. The sample shows approximately 63,000 clones, 91% of them seen only once. Sequencing was carried out using peripheral blood. The receptor comes from a human donor in a cohort sampled during active COVID-19.

The CDR3: CASSLVPSNRGVGYTF. In DNA, the CDR3 is TGCGCCAGCAGCTTGGTTCCCTCTAACAGGGGGGTTGGCTACACCTTC. The chain recombines TRBV5-1 with TRBJ1-2, with 8 bases matching TRBD1. With 0 bases clipped from V and 7 bases from J, the junction kept 11 bases outside the gene matches. CDR1 and CDR2 from the germline V gene are SGHRS and YFSETQ. CDR3 length: 16 amino acids.